Described below is a single TCR beta chain sequence and its context. The trim removed 5 bases at V and 4 bases at J, leaving 6 bases unmatched. The germline CDR1 and CDR2 sequences are MNHNS and SASEGT. This CDR3 is built from 15 residues. This entry is derived from a study of STAT5B mutations in CD4+ large granular lymphocyte leukemia. This was a survey-level run. Generated by immunoSEQ multiplex PCR, the TCRdb table keeps only in-frame clones and is missing some. Counted here are around 32,000 clones, approximately 72% occurring once; the ten biggest clones make up approximately 2.5%. Source material: CD4+ T cells from blood buffy coats. V gene TRBV6-1 combines with J gene TRBJ1-2; the match to TRBD1 covers 11 bases. The source is a human donor in good health. The CDR3 DNA is TGTGCCAGCAGTCTACCGGGACAGGGGGGCTATGGCTACACCTTC. Its translation: CASSLPGQGGYGYTF.